The clone carrying this T cell receptor (beta chain) was recorded at least ten times. What it binds is unknown. The source of the sample is a study of metastatic and nonmetastatic thyroid tumors. Study findings and constraints: Benign nodules reportedly had significantly lower TCR beta diversity than malignant thyroid tumors in blood and tumor.

Treatment of any kind had been given to no patient before thyroid surgery. Trimming took off 2 bases at V and 0 bases at J, with 17 bases between the two ends. Germline CDR1 reads MDHEN; CDR2 reads SYDVKM. The length of the CDR3 is 18 residues. With MiXCR, TCRdb reprocessed the PCR reads. In the table there are under 15,000 clones, 25% to 35% of which are singletons. This clonotype originated in a female donor with papillary thyroid cancer or a benign thyroid nodule (not recorded which). Some clones in this sample may be carry-over from other donors' samples. This sequence joins TRBV28 and TRBJ2-1; D gene uncertain. Sequencing was performed on tumor tissue. This CDR3 reads CASSLAGVSDSSYNEQFF. The CDR3 DNA is TGTGCCAGCAGTTTAGCAGGCGTTTCAGATAGCTCCTACAATGAGCAGTTCTTC.